Listed below are T cell receptor beta chains from one sample, sequenced in a study of identical twins. MiXCR, applied by TCRdb to the 5' RACE reads, yields one record per CDR3 protein. The table includes around 370,000 distinct CDR3 sequences, approximately 9.1% detected once. The specimen sequenced was naive T cells sorted from blood. The source of these receptors is a woman aged 45-60 years in good health. Both conserved end residues are part of each CDR3. The D gene is left open where the match is weak. Some rows have no size entry. The others give once, few or many, or a class for an expanded clone.

j_gene	v_gene	abundance	d_gene	CDR3nt	CDR3aa
TRBJ1-5	TRBV9	many	.	TGTGCCAGCAGCGTTGGGGACCGAAAGGGGTCCCAGCATTTT	CASSVGDRKGSQHF
TRBJ2-3	TRBV5-1	many	TRBD2	TGCGCCAGCAGCTTGGTCCCTAGCGGAGATACGCAGTATTTT	CASSLVPSGDTQYF
TRBJ2-5	TRBV30	few	TRBD2	TGTGCCTGGAGTTCCCCTTTTAGCGGGAGGGCCGAAGAGACCCAGTACTTC	CAWSSPFSGRAEETQYF
TRBJ1-5	TRBV24-1	many	.	TGTGCCACCAGTGATTTTCGGGATCAGCCCCAGCATTTT	CATSDFRDQPQHF
TRBJ1-1	TRBV5-1	many	.	TGCGCCAGCAGCAAACAGGTTGGGTACACTGAAGCTTTCTTT	CASSKQVGYTEAFF
TRBJ1-6	TRBV6-6	.	TRBD1	TGTGCCAGCAGTCAGGGGGCTAATTCACCCCTCCACTTT	CASSQGANSPLHF
TRBJ2-2	TRBV7-2	few	.	TGTGCCAGCAGCCCACAAACCGGGGAGCTGTTTTTT	CASSPQTGELFF
TRBJ2-1	TRBV7-3	few	TRBD2	TGTGCCAGCAGCTTCTTCCTAGCGGAATACAATGAGCAGTTCTTC	CASSFFLAEYNEQFF
TRBJ2-7	TRBV5-1	many	.	TGCGCCAGCAGCTTGGCCGGAGGGGCCTACGAGCAGTACTTC	CASSLAGGAYEQYF
TRBJ1-6	TRBV7-2	few	TRBD1	TGTGCCAGCAGCTCATACCCGGGACAGCCAAATTCACCCCTCCACTTT	CASSSYPGQPNSPLHF
TRBJ1-2	TRBV20-1	many	TRBD1	TGCAGTGCTAGAAGCGCCGGGACAGTCTATGGCTACACCTTC	CSARSAGTVYGYTF
TRBJ2-7	TRBV5-6	few	.	TGTGCCAGCAGCCCGCTTCAGGGGAACTACGAGCAGTACTTC	CASSPLQGNYEQYF
TRBJ2-7	TRBV28	few	.	TGTGCCAGCAGTTTACTGCACTTTCCCTACGAGCAGTACTTC	CASSLLHFPYEQYF
TRBJ1-2	TRBV7-9	.	TRBD1	TGTGCCAGCAGCTTATCAGGGACAGCAAATGGCTACACCTTC	CASSLSGTANGYTF
TRBJ2-3	TRBV6-5	.	.	TGTGCCAGCAGTTACTCGATGGGGGCTCCCTCCACAGATACGCAGTATTTT	CASSYSMGAPSTDTQYF
TRBJ2-3	TRBV2	many	.	TGTGCCAGCAGTGGGAGGGCCCTCGCGACAGATACGCAGTATTTT	CASSGRALATDTQYF
TRBJ2-2	TRBV7-2	few	.	TGTGCCAGCACTTCGGTGGGAGGGAACACCGGGGAGCTGTTTTTT	CASTSVGGNTGELFF
TRBJ2-5	TRBV24-1	.	.	TGTGCCACCAGTGATTTATCAGGGTCTGTAGAGACCCAGTACTTC	CATSDLSGSVETQYF
TRBJ2-3	TRBV7-8	.	.	TGTGCCAGCAGCTCGACTAAACCCCTGACTGGCCGCACAGATACGCAGTATTTT	CASSSTKPLTGRTDTQYF
TRBJ2-1	TRBV9	.	.	TGTGCCAGCAGCGTAGGGGGTTTCGACTACAATGAGCAGTTCTTC	CASSVGGFDYNEQFF
TRBJ2-5	TRBV20-1	.	.	TGCAGTGCTAAACAGGCTGAGACCCAGTACTTC	CSAKQAETQYF
TRBJ2-1	TRBV12-3/TRBV12-4	many	TRBD2	TGTGCCAGCAGGCGGGGGTACAATGAGCAGTTCTTC	CASRRGYNEQFF
TRBJ2-1	TRBV15	many	TRBD1	TGTGCCACCAGCAGCTCCGGGACAGGGAGTAATGAGCAGTTCTTC	CATSSSGTGSNEQFF
TRBJ2-1	TRBV4-1	.	.	TGCGCCAGCAGCCAAGATTGGGACGGGAGCTTGGTCTTC	CASSQDWDGSLVF
TRBJ2-2	TRBV6-6	many	TRBD2	TGTGCCAGCAGTCCACCGGGAGGGCCAACCGGGGAGCTGTTTTTT	CASSPPGGPTGELFF
TRBJ1-5	TRBV4-1	.	.	TGCGCCAGCAGGGTTCCGGGAAGCAATCAGCCCCAGCATTTT	CASRVPGSNQPQHF
TRBJ2-1	TRBV4-1	many	.	TGCGCCAGCAGCCCGGGTCGCAATGAGCAGTTCTTC	CASSPGRNEQFF
TRBJ2-7	TRBV11-2	few	.	TGTGCCAGCAGCTTAATGTTACAGAGCAACGAGCAGTACTTC	CASSLMLQSNEQYF
TRBJ2-1	TRBV7-9	few	.	TGTGCCAGCAGCCCACGGAACTCCGGGACGGGCTCCTACAATGAGCAGTTCTTC	CASSPRNSGTGSYNEQFF
TRBJ2-2	TRBV10-3	.	TRBD2	TGTGCCATCAGCGTACTAGCGCCGAACACCGGGGAGCTGTTTTTT	CAISVLAPNTGELFF
TRBJ2-1	TRBV3-1	.	.	TGTGCCAGCAGCCAAGTAGGACTGACTAGGAGATCCTACAATGAGCAGTTCTTC	CASSQVGLTRRSYNEQFF
TRBJ1-5	TRBV19	few	.	TGTGCCAGTAGTACAGAACCGGGGCCTAATCAGCCCCAGCATTTT	CASSTEPGPNQPQHF
TRBJ2-1	TRBV20-1	many	TRBD2	TGCAGTGCTAGTTCACTTTCCGGCGGGAGCTACAATGAGCAGTTCTTC	CSASSLSGGSYNEQFF
TRBJ2-3	TRBV5-4	many	TRBD2	TGTGCCAGCAGCGTGGAACCAGCGGGAGTTCAGTATTTT	CASSVEPAGVQYF
TRBJ2-1	TRBV20-1	many	.	TGCAGTGCTCAGGACAGTGGTGAGCAGTTCTTC	CSAQDSGEQFF
TRBJ1-5	TRBV4-1	many	.	TGCGCCAGCAGCCGAAGCGGAGAAAAGCCCCAGCATTTT	CASSRSGEKPQHF
TRBJ2-1	TRBV28	many	TRBD1	TGTGCCAGCAGTCCCCGGGACAGGGGGTTTAATGAGCAGTTCTTC	CASSPRDRGFNEQFF
TRBJ2-3	TRBV20-1	few	TRBD2	TGCAGTGCTCTTAGCGGGAGTCAGTCAGATACGCAGTATTTT	CSALSGSQSDTQYF
TRBJ2-3	TRBV3-1	few	.	TGTGCCAGCAGCCAAGTTCCGGGGGTAGGAGATACGCAGTATTTT	CASSQVPGVGDTQYF
TRBJ2-5	TRBV7-9	.	.	TGTGCCAGCAGCTTAGCGCGTTGGTACCAAGAGACCCAGTACTTC	CASSLARWYQETQYF
TRBJ2-3	TRBV5-1	.	TRBD2	TGCGCCAGCAGCTTTTCGGGAGGGCCTGCAGATACGCAGTATTTT	CASSFSGGPADTQYF
TRBJ1-5	TRBV2	.	.	TGTGCCAGCACCCCGGGGGCAGGCAATCAGCCCCAGCATTTT	CASTPGAGNQPQHF
TRBJ2-2	TRBV7-2	.	.	TGTGCCAGCAGCTTTCTGGGGGCGAACACCGGGGAGCTGTTTTTT	CASSFLGANTGELFF
TRBJ2-1	TRBV7-2	few	.	TGTGCCAGCAGCTTAGCGTCCCTAGCCAATGAGCAGTTCTTC	CASSLASLANEQFF
TRBJ2-3	TRBV24-1	.	.	TGTGCCACCAGTGTGGGGGCCACAGATACGCAGTATTTT	CATSVGATDTQYF
TRBJ2-4	TRBV3-1	many	.	TGTGCCAGCAGCCAAGATCTCTTGACCAATGCGGACTTC	CASSQDLLTNADF
TRBJ1-2	TRBV20-1	many	TRBD1	TGCAGTGCTAACCGCGGGACAGAGTACTATGGCTACACCTTC	CSANRGTEYYGYTF
TRBJ2-3	TRBV27	few	.	TGTGCCAGCATGGGATCCCTTACAGATACGCAGTATTTT	CASMGSLTDTQYF
TRBJ2-7	TRBV20-1	.	.	TGCAGTGCCATACGGAGCCTGGCCTACGATCAGTACTTC	CSAIRSLAYDQYF
TRBJ2-1	TRBV15	few	TRBD2	TGTGCCACCGCAGCGGGAGCCTACAATGAGCAGTTCTTC	CATAAGAYNEQFF
TRBJ1-5	TRBV4-1	few	.	TGCGCCAGCAAAAAAGGGCCTAGGGGAAATAGAAATCAGCCCCAGCATTTT	CASKKGPRGNRNQPQHF
TRBJ2-1	TRBV6-1	.	TRBD1	TGTGCCAGCGGACGGACAGGGGCTAAGCGAAATAGTGAGCAGTTCTTC	CASGRTGAKRNSEQFF
TRBJ2-3	TRBV5-1	many	TRBD2	TGCGCCAGCAGCTTTGGACTAGCGGGCGTTAGCACAGATACGCAGTATTTT	CASSFGLAGVSTDTQYF
TRBJ2-5	TRBV20-1	few	.	TGCAGTGCTAGAAAAGACCCGCAAGAGACCCAGTACTTC	CSARKDPQETQYF
TRBJ2-5	TRBV6-5	few	TRBD1	TGTGCCAGCAAGGGGACAGGGCGAGAGACCCAGTACTTC	CASKGTGRETQYF
TRBJ1-1	TRBV4-1	many	TRBD1	TGCGCCAGCAGCCAAACAGGGGGGAAGGACACTGAAGCTTTCTTT	CASSQTGGKDTEAFF
TRBJ2-3	TRBV7-3	.	.	TGTGCCAGCAGCTTAACGGGCCCCACAGATACGCAGTATTTT	CASSLTGPTDTQYF
TRBJ2-3	TRBV12-3/TRBV12-4	few	.	TGTGCCAGCCGAGGACTTAAATACACAGATACGCAGTATTTT	CASRGLKYTDTQYF
TRBJ2-5	TRBV24-1	.	.	TGTGCCACCAGTGATACTACACAAGAGACCCAGTACTTC	CATSDTTQETQYF